Below are 5 T cell receptor beta chains sequenced from a single sample in a study of blood T cell repertoires in COVID-19. Profiled with immunoSEQ multiplex PCR; TCRdb holds only in-frame clones, not every one. The sample holds more than 200,000 clones, 80% to 85% seen once. Sequencing used peripheral blood. The receptors come from a man in his 60s with acute or convalescent COVID-19.

This clone was detected only a few times. V gene TRBV11-2 combines with J gene TRBJ1-2, with no clear D. This CDR3 has 13 amino acids. The V end was cut by 3 bases, the J end by 5 bases, with 10 bases between. Germline V gene lookup returns CDR1 SGHAT and CDR2 FQNNGV. The CDR3 here is CASSLTTPYGYTF. CDR3 DNA sequence: TGTGCCAGCAGCTTGACTACACCGTATGGCTACACCTTC.

This chain links TRBV7-2 with TRBJ2-7; 8 nucleotides line up with TRBD2. The V gene end was trimmed by 5 bases and the J gene end by 3 bases; junction bases not matched to a gene: 12. Germline loops: CDR1 SGHTA, CDR2 FQGNSA. This CDR3 spans 16 amino acids. CDR3 in DNA: TGTGCCAGCAGCCCCCGAATAGCGGGACCGGTCTACGAGCAGTACTTC. Its translation: CASSPRIAGPVYEQYF.

Note on this clone: In the same sample, other DNA sequences code for this CDR3. The J gene is TRBJ2-2, the V gene TRBV5-1, with D possibly matching TRBD2 (5 bases). Germline-derived CDR1 and CDR2 are SGHRS and YFSETQ. The V end lost 0 bases, the J end lost 5 bases, and 8 bases lay between the germline ends. The CDR3 totals 14 residues. The CDR3, as DNA: TGCGCCAGCAGCTTGGGGACTCTAACCGGGGAGCTGTTTTTT. Translated, it gives CASSLGTLTGELFF.

The chain couples TRBV28 to TRBJ2-7, with 13 bases fitting TRBD2. CDR1 is MDHEN and CDR2 is SYDVKM in the germline V gene. Trimming removed 5 bases from V and 3 bases from J; junction bases left unmatched: 1. The CDR3 contains 14 residues. The DNA of the CDR3 is TGTGCCAGCAGTGGACTAGCGGGGGTCTACGAGCAGTACTTC. This codes for CASSGLAGVYEQYF.

The chain has TRBV6-5 and TRBJ2-1, with 7 nucleotides matching TRBD1. The V gene's germline CDR1 is MNHEY and CDR2 SVGAGI. The CDR3 totals 14 residues. J gave up 8 bases and V 2 bases, and 6 bases lay outside the gene matches. CDR3 nucleotides: TGTGCCAGCAGTTACGGAACAGGGGCTCATGAGCAGTTCTTC. Encoded protein: CASSYGTGAHEQFF.